The entry that follows covers one TCR beta chain sequence. The antigen remains undetermined. This sample is drawn from a study of cytomegalovirus exposure and HLA in healthy donors. The study ran its PCR with 60 Vbeta and 13 Jbeta primers. Libraries were prepared by immunoSEQ multiplex PCR; TCRdb keeps only in-frame clonotypes and omits some of them. The table shows about 160,000 clones, with 81% occurring only once. Trimming pared 5 bases from V and 0 bases from J, leaving 10 bases between. There are 14 residues in the CDR3. The germline gives CDR1 MNHEY, CDR2 SVGAGI. Points from the study as a whole: Investigators reported 150 to 200 TCR beta chains as tied to cytomegalovirus.

V gene TRBV6-5 combines with J gene TRBJ1-1; D possibly corresponds to TRBD1 (5 bases). The TCR originated in a man in his forties or fifties in good health and CMV-seropositive. Sequenced input: PBMCs. Here the CDR3 DNA reads TGTGCCAGCAGTAGTGACAGCTTGAACACTGAAGCTTTCTTT. This encodes CASSSDSLNTEAFF.